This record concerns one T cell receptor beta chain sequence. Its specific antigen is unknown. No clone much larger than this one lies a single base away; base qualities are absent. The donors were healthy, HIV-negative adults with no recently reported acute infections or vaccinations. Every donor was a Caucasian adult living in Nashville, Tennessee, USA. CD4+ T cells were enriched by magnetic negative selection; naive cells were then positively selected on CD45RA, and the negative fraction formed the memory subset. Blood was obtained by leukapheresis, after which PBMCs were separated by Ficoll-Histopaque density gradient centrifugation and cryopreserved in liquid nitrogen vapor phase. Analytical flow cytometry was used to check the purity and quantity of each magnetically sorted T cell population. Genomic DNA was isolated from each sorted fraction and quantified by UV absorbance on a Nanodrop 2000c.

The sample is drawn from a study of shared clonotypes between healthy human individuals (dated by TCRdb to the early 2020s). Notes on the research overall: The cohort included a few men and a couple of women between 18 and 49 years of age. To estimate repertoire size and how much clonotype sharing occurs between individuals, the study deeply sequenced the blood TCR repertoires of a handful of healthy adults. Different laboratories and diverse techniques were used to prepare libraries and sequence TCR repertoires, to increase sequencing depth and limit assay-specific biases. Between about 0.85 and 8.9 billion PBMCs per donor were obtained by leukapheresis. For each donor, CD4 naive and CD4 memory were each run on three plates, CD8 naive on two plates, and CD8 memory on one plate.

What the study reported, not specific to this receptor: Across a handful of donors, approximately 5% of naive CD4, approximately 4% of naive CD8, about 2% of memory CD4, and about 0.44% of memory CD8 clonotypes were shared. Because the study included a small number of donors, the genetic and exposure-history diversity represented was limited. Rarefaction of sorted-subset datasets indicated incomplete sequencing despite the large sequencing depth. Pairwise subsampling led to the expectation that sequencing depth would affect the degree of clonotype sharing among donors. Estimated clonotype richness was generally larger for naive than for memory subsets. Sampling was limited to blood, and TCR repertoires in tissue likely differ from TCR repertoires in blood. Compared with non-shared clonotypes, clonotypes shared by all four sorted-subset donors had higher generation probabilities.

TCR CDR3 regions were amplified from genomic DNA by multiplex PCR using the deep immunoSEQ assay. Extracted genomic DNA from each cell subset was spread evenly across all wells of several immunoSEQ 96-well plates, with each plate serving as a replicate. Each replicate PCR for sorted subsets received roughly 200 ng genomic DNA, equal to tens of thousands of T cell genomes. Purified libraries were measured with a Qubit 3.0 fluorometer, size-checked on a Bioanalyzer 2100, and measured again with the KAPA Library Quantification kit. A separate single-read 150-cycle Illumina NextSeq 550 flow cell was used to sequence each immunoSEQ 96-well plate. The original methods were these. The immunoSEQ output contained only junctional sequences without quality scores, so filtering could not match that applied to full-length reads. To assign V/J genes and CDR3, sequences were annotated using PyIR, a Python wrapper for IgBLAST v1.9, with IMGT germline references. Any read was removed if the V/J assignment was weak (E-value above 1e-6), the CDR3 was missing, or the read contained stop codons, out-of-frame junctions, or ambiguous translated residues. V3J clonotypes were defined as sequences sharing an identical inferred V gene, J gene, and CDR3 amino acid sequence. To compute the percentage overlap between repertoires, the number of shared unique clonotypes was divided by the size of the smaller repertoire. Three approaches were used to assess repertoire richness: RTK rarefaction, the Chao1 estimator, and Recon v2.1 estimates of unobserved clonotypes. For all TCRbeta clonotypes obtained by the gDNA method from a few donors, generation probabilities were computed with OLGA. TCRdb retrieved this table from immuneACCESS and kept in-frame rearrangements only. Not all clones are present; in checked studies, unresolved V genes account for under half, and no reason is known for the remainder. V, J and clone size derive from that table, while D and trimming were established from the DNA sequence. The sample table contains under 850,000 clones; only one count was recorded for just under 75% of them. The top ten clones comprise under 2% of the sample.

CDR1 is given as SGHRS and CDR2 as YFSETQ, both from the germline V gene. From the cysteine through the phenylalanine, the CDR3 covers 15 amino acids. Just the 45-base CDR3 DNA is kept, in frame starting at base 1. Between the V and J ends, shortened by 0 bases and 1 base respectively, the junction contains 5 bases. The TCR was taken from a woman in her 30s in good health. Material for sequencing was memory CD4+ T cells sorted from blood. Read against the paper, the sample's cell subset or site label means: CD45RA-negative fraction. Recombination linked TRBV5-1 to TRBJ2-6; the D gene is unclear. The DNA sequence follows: TGCGCCAGCAGCTTGGGATTTTCTGGGGCCAACGTCCTGACTTTC. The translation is CASSLGFSGANVLTF.